Listed here are 15 T cell receptor beta chains from one sample, sequenced in a study of CD8+CD57+ T cells in acquired aplastic anemia. Genomic DNA constituted the template upon which TCR beta VDJ and CDR3 profiling was performed. TCRdb re-called the reads with MiXCR, one entry per CDR3 protein. Seen here are around 68,000 distinct CDR3 sequences, around half observed once, and the top ten hold about 9%. Material for sequencing was sorted CD4+, CD8+, or CD8+CD57+ T cells (not recorded which) from PBMCs. These receptors were taken from a human donor in good health, serving as a control.

The chain uses TRBV25-1 and TRBJ1-4; D is unclear. V was trimmed by 6 bases and J by 3 bases, leaving 11 bases between them. Germline V gene lookup returns CDR1 MGHDK and CDR2 SYGVNS. CDR3 length: 14 residues. DNA of the CDR3: TGTGCCAGCAGACAGACTGGGCCTAATGAAAAACTGTTTTTT. Translation: CASRQTGPNEKLFF.

This CDR3 reads CATSRAAGNYEQYF. The CDR3 coding sequence is TGTGCCACCAGCAGAGCGGCAGGGAACTACGAGCAGTACTTC. The chain uses TRBV15 and TRBJ2-7; tentatively, D is TRBD1 (5 bases). Trimming took off 1 base at V and 3 bases at J, with 10 bases between the two ends. The CDR3 sequence is 14 residues long. The germline V gene encodes CDR1 LNHNV and CDR2 YYDKDF (reference sequence). The variable domain in full, completed from reference TRBV15 and TRBJ2-7, reads DAMVIQNPRYQVTQFGKPVTLSCSQTLNHNVMYWYQQKSSQAPKLLFHYYDKDFNNEADTPDNFQSRRPNTSFCFLDIRSPGLGDTAMYLCATSRAAGNYEQYFGPGTRLTVT.

This clonotype was seen repeatedly, ten times or more. V usage is TRBV10-2 and J usage is TRBJ2-7; the match to TRBD1 covers 7 bases. V trimming: 6 bases; J trimming: 0 bases; junction bases outside the gene matches: 8. Looked up from germline, CDR1 is WSHSY and CDR2 is SAAADI. The CDR3 spans 15 residues. The CDR3 loop is CASRPGTVSSYEQYF. The CDR3, as DNA: TGCGCCAGCAGACCCGGGACAGTGAGCTCCTACGAGCAGTACTTC.

The chain joins TRBV25-1 to TRBJ1-1; D is perhaps TRBD1 (6 bases). The germline gives CDR1 MGHDK, CDR2 SYGVNS. Deletions cut 6 bases from V and 0 bases from J, with 11 bases between. This CDR3 has 14 residues. CDR3 DNA: TGTGCCAGCAGCGGGGACATGTTGAACACTGAAGCTTTCTTT. Translating gives CASSGDMLNTEAFF.

This clonotype has at least ten counts. The chain combines TRBV4-1 with TRBJ2-1, with 8 positions matching TRBD1. The V and J ends lost 0 bases and 5 bases, in that order; junction bases with no gene match: 6. Germline CDR1 reads MGHRA; CDR2 reads YSYEKL. The CDR3 is made up of 16 amino acids. This CDR3 is CASSQDRQGANNEQFF. In DNA, the CDR3 is TGCGCCAGCAGCCAAGATAGGCAGGGGGCTAACAATGAGCAGTTCTTC.

This clonotype has just a few counts. A much larger clone differs by one base, so this may be a read error. This rearrangement joins TRBV6-2 or TRBV6-3 to TRBJ1-2; D is unresolved. This CDR3 contains 15 residues. Per germline, CDR1 MNHEY and CDR2 SVGEGT. With 8 bases removed from V and 3 bases from J, the gap between germline ends came to 19 bases. CDR3 protein: CASDDPSPPYYGYTF. As DNA, the CDR3 is TGTGCCAGCGACGACCCTTCCCCCCCTTACTATGGCTACACCTTC.

This clonotype has a count of ten or more. J is TRBJ1-2 and V is TRBV11-2; TRBD1 might be the D (6 bases). Germline V gene lookup returns CDR1 SGHAT and CDR2 FQNNGV. V dropped 5 bases and J dropped 5 bases, with 27 bases sitting between them. This CDR3 contains 18 residues. CDR3 in amino acids: CASSPHPVRDGQGYGYTF. Here the CDR3 DNA reads TGTGCCAGCAGCCCTCATCCCGTCAGGGACGGTCAGGGGTATGGCTACACCTTC.

The chain is built from TRBV7-6 and TRBJ1-1; D is unresolved. V lost 2 bases, J lost 13 bases, and 14 bases lay in between. The CDR3 loop spans 12 amino acids. The germline CDR1 and CDR2 sequences are SGHVS and FNYEAQ. The CDR3 loop is CASSLSGPRDFF. The CDR3 coding sequence is TGTGCCAGCAGCTTAAGTGGCCCCAGAGATTTCTTT.

This chain connects TRBV28 to TRBJ1-1, with no clear D. CDR3 length: 13 residues. The V end lost 1 base, the J end lost 1 base, and 4 bases lay between the germline ends. In germline, CDR1 is MDHEN, CDR2 SYDVKM. For the CDR3, the DNA is TGTGCCAGCAGTTTATCAAAGAACACTGAAGCTTTCTTT. As protein: CASSLSKNTEAFF.

This clonotype was picked up many times. The chain is built from TRBV7-9 and TRBJ2-1, with 8 positions matching TRBD1. Trimming cost V 5 bases and J 8 bases; bases outside gene matches: 8. Germline-derived CDR1 and CDR2 are SEHNR and FQNEAQ (reference sequence). The CDR3 loop spans 14 amino acids. In nucleotides, the CDR3 is TGTGCCAGCAGCCCGAGGACAGGGACAGATGAGCAGTTCTTC. It specifies CASSPRTGTDEQFF.

The V gene is TRBV19, the J gene TRBJ2-7; D is ambiguous. This CDR3 spans 14 amino acids. CDR1 and CDR2 (germline): LNHDA, SQIVND (reference sequence). Trimming took 3 bases from V and 3 from J, leaving 12 bases between them. DNA for the CDR3: TGTGCCAGTAGTATTGATAGCCTACACTACGAGCAGTACTTC. Its translation is CASSIDSLHYEQYF.

This clonotype was detected once. This chain joins TRBV6-1 and TRBJ2-2, with D perhaps being TRBD1 or TRBD2 (5 bases each). Germline V CDR1 and CDR2: MNHNS, SASEGT. CDR3 length: 17 residues. The ends were cut back, 6 bases at V and 0 bases at J, with 17 bases in the middle. CDR3 nucleotide sequence: TGTGCCAGCAGCATTTCTCGGGGCACCTCGAACACCGGGGAGCTGTTTTTT. Translation gives CASSISRGTSNTGELFF.

This clonotype showed up just a few times. A much larger clone sits a single nucleotide away, making a read error possible. The rearrangement joins TRBV9 to TRBJ2-7; 12 nucleotides align to TRBD1. With V trimmed by 4 bases and J by 7 bases, 9 bases remained unmatched. The CDR3 has 15 amino acids. CDR1 and CDR2 (germline): SGDLS, YYNGEE. The CDR3: CASSPPGQGAREQYF. The CDR3 DNA is TGTGCCAGCAGCCCCCCGGGACAGGGGGCGCGGGAGCAGTACTTC.

The V call is TRBV7-9, the J call TRBJ1-2; tentative D call: TRBD1 (5 bases). Trimming pared 3 bases from V and 2 bases from J, leaving 10 bases between. The germline V gene encodes CDR1 SEHNR and CDR2 FQNEAQ (reference sequence). This CDR3 region has 14 residues. CDR3 amino acids: CASSFEGRNYGYTF. The CDR3 coding sequence is TGTGCCAGCAGCTTTGAGGGACGGAACTATGGCTACACCTTC.

The chain uses TRBV5-1 and TRBJ2-1, with TRBD2 matching over 14 bases. V trimming: 4 bases; J trimming: 4 bases; junction bases outside the gene matches: 1. CDR3 length: 15 residues. CDR1 is SGHRS and CDR2 is YFSETQ in the germline V gene. The CDR3 reads CASSGLAGGYNEQFF. In DNA, the CDR3 is TGCGCCAGCAGCGGACTAGCGGGAGGATACAATGAGCAGTTCTTC.